These 7 T cell receptor beta chains originate from one sample sequenced in a study of post-analysis software for immune sequencing data (dated by TCRdb to the mid-2010s). The paper as a whole reports these results and caveats: Patients showed significantly higher frequencies than controls for a handful of TRBV segments, among them TRBV5-6, TRBV5-1 and TRBV20-1.

Library method: PCR. This sample was sequenced with an Illumina HiSeq 2500. To reduce PCR and sequencing biases, unique molecular identifiers were incorporated into the TCR beta cDNA libraries. The public reads were reanalyzed by TCRdb: fastp trimming at Q25, MiXCR alignment, in-frame beta chains only. Rows with one shared CDR3 protein collapse into an entry with the most common genes and DNA. This sample has hundreds of thousands of distinct CDR3 sequences in its table, and 55% to 70% of those were observed once. The ten biggest clones cover around 11% of the sample. No antigen has been assigned to these receptors. Source material: blood. These receptors all come from a girl aged 2-15 years with multiple sclerosis.

The V call is TRBV27, the J call TRBJ2-1; 7 bases match TRBD2. Germline assignment: CDR1 MNHEY and CDR2 SMNVEV (reference sequence). V shed 10 bases, J shed 0 bases, and the junction held 9 bases outside the gene matches. The length of the CDR3 is 15 residues. In DNA, the CDR3 is TGTGCCACCAGAAACCTAGCGGTCTCCTACAATGAGCAGTTCTTC. The encoded protein is CATRNLAVSYNEQFF.

The chain uses TRBV2 and TRBJ2-1; tentative D call: TRBD2 (6 bases). CDR3 length: 13 residues. Germline CDR1 reads SNHLY; CDR2 reads FYNNEI. V lost 10 bases to trimming and J lost 4 bases, with 14 bases between them. The CDR3 protein is CATFSGYYNEQFF. The DNA for the CDR3 is TGTGCCACCTTTAGCGGTTATTACAATGAGCAGTTCTTC.

The chain combines TRBV18 with TRBJ2-6; unclear D gene. CDR1 is KGHSH and CDR2 is LQKENI in the germline V gene. This CDR3 is 17 amino acids long. Trimming pared 6 bases from V and 0 bases from J, leaving 15 bases between. The CDR3 spells CASSSQSVSSGANVLTF. The CDR3 region has the DNA TGTGCCAGCTCCTCCCAGTCGGTTTCCTCTGGGGCCAACGTCCTGACTTTC.

This clonotype appeared a single time. The chain links TRBV7-2 to TRBJ2-4, with D perhaps TRBD2 (6 bases). The CDR3 spans 17 residues. The germline V and J ends were trimmed by 2 bases and 3 bases, with 17 bases remaining between them. Germline V CDR1 and CDR2: SGHTA, FQGNSA. The chain's CDR3 is CASSLFFLGGNKNIQYF. The DNA of the CDR3 is TGTGCCAGCAGCTTATTCTTTCTGGGGGGAAACAAAAACATTCAGTACTTC.

The chain combines TRBV7-9 with TRBJ2-1; D perhaps matches TRBD2 (6 bases). V was trimmed by 4 bases and J by 5 bases, leaving 9 bases between them. There are 13 residues in the CDR3. Per the germline V gene, CDR1 is SEHNR and CDR2 is FQNEAQ (reference sequence). CDR3 residues: CASSSGLDNEQFF. The CDR3 DNA is TGTGCCAGCAGCTCGGGACTGGACAATGAGCAGTTCTTC.

There are a few counts of this clonotype. The chain carries TRBV6-2 or TRBV6-3 and TRBJ1-2, with D perhaps matching TRBD1 (5 bases). Trimming cost V 5 bases and J 7 bases, with 20 bases left between them. This CDR3 is built from 15 residues. The V gene's germline CDR1 is MNHEY and CDR2 SVGEGT. This chain's CDR3 is CASSMRDRWFCGYTF. The CDR3 DNA is TGTGCCAGCAGTATGCGGGACCGATGGTTCTGTGGCTACACCTTC.

This clonotype was counted a single time. The J gene is TRBJ2-1, the V gene TRBV5-1; D might be TRBD1 (5 bases). The germline CDR1 and CDR2 sequences are SGHRS and YFSETQ. The CDR3 runs 11 residues. V gave up 4 bases and J gave up 9 bases, with 8 bases separating them. CDR3: CASSPDIEQFF. The CDR3 coding sequence is TGCGCCAGCAGCCCGGACATTGAGCAGTTCTTC.